A single sample is the source of the 27 T cell receptor beta chains below, sequenced in a study of blood T cell repertoires in COVID-19. Only in-frame clones appear in the TCRdb table, and some are missing; sequencing was by immunoSEQ multiplex PCR. The data contain tens of thousands of clones, around 86% of them singletons. Sequencing used peripheral blood. Receptor source: a man of 80 years or more with active or convalescent COVID-19.

DNA of the CDR3: TGTGCCATCACCGACAGTGGGAACACTGAAGCTTTCTTT. It codes for CAITDSGNTEAFF. The chain is built from TRBV10-3 and TRBJ1-1, with D possibly being TRBD1 (5 bases). The germline V gene encodes CDR1 ENHRY and CDR2 SYGVKD. Trimming shortened V by 7 bases and J by 1 base, and 10 bases separated the two germline ends. This CDR3 contains 13 residues.

This clone was observed a handful of times. The gene calls are TRBV6-5 and TRBJ1-3; possibly TRBD1 for D (5 bases). This CDR3 is built from 15 residues. V lost 0 bases and J lost 8, with 14 bases in between. CDR1 is MNHEY, CDR2 SVGAGI, per germline. CDR3 loop: CASSYSGTEGYTIYF. CDR3 sequence (DNA): TGTGCCAGCAGTTACTCGGGGACTGAAGGATACACCATATATTTT.

A single count supports this clone. V gene TRBV6-5 combines with J gene TRBJ1-5, with D possibly being TRBD1 (6 bases). CDR1 is MNHEY and CDR2 is SVGAGI in the germline V gene. The ends were cut back, 6 bases at V and 5 bases at J, with 14 bases in the middle. This CDR3 contains 14 residues. The CDR3 region has the DNA TGTGCCAGCAGAAAAAGGACAGACGATCAGCCCCAGCATTTT. Translated: CASRKRTDDQPQHF.

V is TRBV5-4 and J is TRBJ1-4, with 10 bases matching TRBD1. The V gene's germline CDR1 is SGHNT and CDR2 YYREEE (reference sequence). The ends lost 2 bases at V and 8 bases at J; junction bases unmatched: 3. The CDR3 runs to 14 residues. The CDR3 DNA reads as TGTGCCAGCAGCTTAGGGGACAGGGGAGAAAAACTGTTTTTT. Translating it yields CASSLGDRGEKLFF.

The chain joins TRBV7-2 to TRBJ2-3, with TRBD2 identical over 10 bases. Losses at the gene ends were 4 bases for V and 3 bases for J; bases not matched to a gene: 4. Germline V gene lookup returns CDR1 SGHTA and CDR2 FQGNSA. This CDR3 is 15 amino acids long. The CDR3 reads CASSSPSGSTDTQYF. The CDR3 bases are TGTGCCAGCAGCTCCCCTAGCGGGAGTACAGATACGCAGTATTTT. The entire variable domain, with the rest obtained from reference TRBV7-2 and TRBJ2-3, is as follows: GAGVSQSPSNKVTEKGKDVELRCDPISGHTALYWYRQSLGQGLEFLIYFQGNSAPDKSGLPSDRFSAERTGGSVSTLTIQRTQQEDSAVYLCASSSPSGSTDTQYFGPGTRLTVL.

The gene calls are TRBV30 and TRBJ1-6; TRBD1 aligns across 9 bases. V dropped 3 bases and J dropped 3; count of bases not matched to a gene: 3. The V gene's germline CDR1 is GTSNPN and CDR2 SVGIG (reference sequence). The CDR3 loop spans 15 amino acids. The CDR3 here is CAWRGTGIYNSPLHF. CDR3 in DNA: TGTGCCTGGAGAGGGACAGGGATCTATAATTCACCCCTCCACTTT.

The sample holds one count of this clone. The chain recombines TRBV19 with TRBJ2-3; possibly TRBD1 for D (6 bases). The CDR3 runs 16 residues. The V gene lost 4 bases and the J gene lost 2 bases, with 16 bases spanning the gap. Per the germline V gene, CDR1 is LNHDA and CDR2 is SQIVND (reference sequence). The CDR3 reads CASSTVRTEFTDTQYF. Written as DNA, the CDR3 is TGTGCCAGTAGTACGGTGCGGACAGAGTTCACAGATACGCAGTATTTT.

The V call is TRBV6-4, the J call TRBJ2-3; 9 bases map to TRBD2. The germline V gene encodes CDR1 MRHNA and CDR2 SNTAGT. V lost 7 bases, J lost 2 bases, and 13 bases stayed unmatched. This CDR3 is built from 17 residues. The CDR3 DNA follows: TGTGCCAGCACTCCGAAGGTCAGCGGGGGGCACACAGATACGCAGTATTTT. It is translated as CASTPKVSGGHTDTQYF.

This clone has only a few counts. The rearrangement links TRBV5-1 to TRBJ2-1, with 8 bases that match TRBD2. The CDR3 is 13 residues long. The junction had 3 bases not matched to a gene; V was cut back by 1 base and J by 9 bases. The germline CDR1 and CDR2 sequences are SGHRS and YFSETQ. CDR3 residues: CASSLRAGGEQFF. The DNA of the CDR3 is TGCGCCAGCAGCTTGCGCGCGGGGGGTGAGCAGTTCTTC.

The chain links TRBV27 to TRBJ1-5, with D uncertain. This CDR3 region has 14 residues. The ends were cut back, 6 bases at V and 0 bases at J, with 9 bases in the middle. Germline V CDR1 and CDR2: MNHEY, SMNVEV (reference sequence). CDR3 bases: TGTGCCAGCAGGAACTCCCGTAGCAATCAGCCCCAGCATTTT. It codes for CASRNSRSNQPQHF.

This rearrangement joins TRBV6-5 to TRBJ1-2; D may be TRBD1 (6 bases). Germline V gene lookup returns CDR1 MNHEY and CDR2 SVGAGI. V lost 6 bases to trimming and J lost 6 bases, with 14 bases between them. CDR3 size: 13 residues. DNA for the CDR3: TGTGCCAGCAGCTCCGGACAGTTGCATGGCTACACCTTC. Amino acids: CASSSGQLHGYTF.

The CDR3 region has the DNA TGTGCCAGCTCACCAGTAGGGCAGGGGTTTTCTTCACCCCTCCACTTT. It specifies CASSPVGQGFSSPLHF. V is TRBV18 and J is TRBJ1-6; D may be TRBD1 (6 bases). The CDR3 contains 16 residues. Germline lookup yields CDR1 KGHSH and CDR2 LQKENI. V shed 2 bases and J shed 9 bases, with 17 bases lying between them. The whole variable domain, filled in from reference TRBV18 and TRBJ1-6, reads NAGVMQNPRHLVRRRGQEARLRCSPMKGHSHVYWYRQLPEEGLKFMVYLQKENIIDESGMPKERFSAEFPKEGPSILRIQQVVRGDSAAYFCASSPVGQGFSSPLHFGNGTRLTVT.

This clone was counted once. The chain recombines TRBV30 with TRBJ2-1; 10 nucleotides agree with TRBD2. The CDR3 has 13 residues. Germline V gives CDR1 GTSNPN, CDR2 SVGIG (reference sequence). V shed 4 bases, J shed 5 bases, and the junction held 2 bases outside the gene matches. CDR3 region: CAWTSGSHNEQFF. The CDR3 DNA reads as TGTGCCTGGACTAGCGGGAGCCACAATGAGCAGTTCTTC.

V gene TRBV11-2 combines with J gene TRBJ2-5; tentative D call: TRBD2 (6 bases). This CDR3 contains 13 residues. Germline values: CDR1 SGHAT, CDR2 FQNNGV. Trimming left V 4 bases short and J 5 bases short, with 11 bases between. The DNA for the CDR3 is TGTGCCAGCAGCTCCTTCGGAGGGGAGACCCAGTACTTC. Translated: CASSSFGGETQYF.

V usage is TRBV5-1 and J usage is TRBJ2-1; D is possibly TRBD1 (5 bases). The germline V gene encodes CDR1 SGHRS and CDR2 YFSETQ. This CDR3 is 14 amino acids long. Deletions cut 0 bases from V and 8 bases from J, with 12 bases between. The CDR3 loop reads CASSLVQGSYEQFF. The DNA of the CDR3 is TGCGCCAGCAGCTTGGTCCAGGGATCGTATGAGCAGTTCTTC.

This sequence joins TRBV12-5 and TRBJ2-2; tentative D call: TRBD1 (5 bases). The CDR3 totals 15 residues. V lost 5 bases to trimming and J lost 0 bases, with 10 bases between them. Per germline, CDR1 LGHNT and CDR2 FRNRAP. The chain's CDR3 is CASGTDRSNTGELFF. The CDR3 nucleotides are TGTGCTAGTGGTACAGACAGATCGAACACCGGGGAGCTGTTTTTT.

This chain uses TRBV12-3 or TRBV12-4 with TRBJ1-2, with 7 nucleotides matching TRBD1. The V gene end was trimmed by 8 bases and the J gene end by 8 bases; junction bases not matched to a gene: 11. The CDR3 runs 13 residues. The DNA for the CDR3 is TGTGCCAGCCGCCCCGGAGGGGGCGAAGGCTACACCTTC. It codes for CASRPGGGEGYTF.

V gene TRBV5-4 combines with J gene TRBJ2-5, with 9 bases matching TRBD1. J gave up 6 bases and V 0 bases, and 6 bases lay outside the gene matches. From germline, CDR1 is SGHNT and CDR2 YYREEE (reference sequence). CDR3 size: 15 residues. CDR3 coding DNA: TGTGCCAGCAGCTTGGGGACAGGGGAGGGAAAGACCCAGTACTTC. Translated, it gives CASSLGTGEGKTQYF.

Written as DNA, the CDR3 is TGCGCCAGCAGCTTGATCCCAGGGGAAAACATTCAGTACTTC. Translation gives CASSLIPGENIQYF. The V gene is TRBV5-1, the J gene TRBJ2-4, with D possibly TRBD1 on 6 matching bases. Germline CDR1 and CDR2: SGHRS and YFSETQ. Trimming removed 1 base from V and 5 bases from J, with 10 bases in between. CDR3 size: 14 residues. Filled out from reference TRBV5-1 and TRBJ2-4, the complete variable domain reads KAGVTQTPRYLIKTRGQQVTLSCSPISGHRSVSWYQQTPGQGLQFLFEYFSETQRNKGNFPGRFSGRQFSNSRSEMNVSTLELGDSALYLCASSLIPGENIQYFGAGTRLSVL.

The chain links TRBV19 to TRBJ1-1; 7 nucleotides line up with TRBD1. V was pared by 2 bases and J by 1 base, with 10 bases of the junction left unmatched. The CDR3 totals 17 residues. The germline V gene encodes CDR1 LNHDA and CDR2 SQIVND (reference sequence). For the CDR3, the DNA is TGTGCCAGTAGTATAAGACAGGGCACGATTAAGAACACTGAAGCTTTCTTT. It translates to CASSIRQGTIKNTEAFF.

This chain connects TRBV19 to TRBJ2-5; 8 bases are shared with TRBD2. Losses at the gene ends were 7 bases for V and 0 bases for J; bases not matched to a gene: 7. Germline V lookup: CDR1 LNHDA, CDR2 SQIVND (reference sequence). The CDR3 length is 15 residues. The CDR3, as DNA: TGTGCCAGTAACACGGGGGGGGGTCACCAAGAGACCCAGTACTTC. Its translation: CASNTGGGHQETQYF.

The chain recombines TRBV6-6 with TRBJ2-1; 7 positions agree with TRBD1. CDR3 length: 14 amino acids. In germline, CDR1 is MNHNY, CDR2 SVGAGI (reference sequence). The V gene end was trimmed by 2 bases and the J gene end by 4 bases; junction bases not matched to a gene: 2. CDR3 protein: CASSYRDRYNEQFF. The CDR3 DNA reads TGTGCCAGCAGTTACCGGGACAGATACAATGAGCAGTTCTTC.

The gene calls are TRBV27 and TRBJ1-6, with D possibly matching TRBD1 (5 bases). This CDR3 comprises 15 residues. Germline V CDR1 and CDR2: MNHEY, SMNVEV (reference sequence). V lost 4 bases, J lost 7 bases, and 14 bases lay in between. CDR3 bases: TGTGCCAGCAGTTCGACAGTTCTGGGGAATTCACCCCTCCACTTT. Protein: CASSSTVLGNSPLHF.

This chain joins TRBV18 and TRBJ2-3; 12 positions agree with TRBD2. CDR1 and CDR2 (germline): KGHSH, LQKENI. This CDR3 contains 15 residues. V lost 1 base to trimming and J lost 6 bases; unmatched junction nucleotides: 2. DNA for the CDR3: TGTGCCAGCTCACCACGACTAGCGGGGGCGGATACGCAGTATTTT. Amino acids: CASSPRLAGADTQYF.

This chain joins TRBV2 and TRBJ2-6; D is undetermined. V dropped 3 bases and J dropped 2 bases, with 2 bases sitting between them. The CDR3 runs 13 residues. In germline, CDR1 is SNHLY, CDR2 FYNNEI. DNA of the CDR3: TGTGCCAGCAGTGATACTGGGGCCAACGTCCTGACTTTC. Protein product: CASSDTGANVLTF.

This clone showed up just a few times. V is TRBV19 and J is TRBJ2-1; 14 bases match TRBD2. The germline V gene has CDR1 LNHDA and CDR2 SQIVND (reference sequence). CDR3 length: 18 residues. Trimming removed 7 bases from V and 0 bases from J; junction bases left unmatched: 8. The CDR3 here is CASTLTSGGAYSYNEQFF. The CDR3 DNA reads TGTGCCAGTACCCTGACTAGCGGGGGGGCTTACTCCTACAATGAGCAGTTCTTC.

This sequence joins TRBV6-6 and TRBJ2-6, with D unclear. V was trimmed by 6 bases and J by 0 bases, leaving 9 bases between them. The CDR3 has 15 residues. Germline V gene data show CDR1 as MNHNY and CDR2 as SVGAGI (reference sequence). CDR3 sequence reads: CASRDSFSGANVLTF. CDR3 sequence (DNA): TGTGCCAGCAGAGATAGTTTCTCTGGGGCCAACGTCCTGACTTTC.